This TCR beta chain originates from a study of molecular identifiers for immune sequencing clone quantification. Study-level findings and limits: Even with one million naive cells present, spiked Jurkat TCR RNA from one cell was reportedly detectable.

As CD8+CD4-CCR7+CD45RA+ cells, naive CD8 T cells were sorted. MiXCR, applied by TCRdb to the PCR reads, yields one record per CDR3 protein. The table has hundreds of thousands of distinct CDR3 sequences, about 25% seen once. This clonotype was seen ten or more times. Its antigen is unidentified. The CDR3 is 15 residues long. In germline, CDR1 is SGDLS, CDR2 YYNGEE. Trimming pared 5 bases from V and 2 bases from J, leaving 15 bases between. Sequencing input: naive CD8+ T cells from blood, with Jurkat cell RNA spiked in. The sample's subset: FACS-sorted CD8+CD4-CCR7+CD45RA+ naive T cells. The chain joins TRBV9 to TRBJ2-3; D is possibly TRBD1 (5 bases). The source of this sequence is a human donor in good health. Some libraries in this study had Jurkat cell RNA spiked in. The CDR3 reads CASSLIGGATDTQYF. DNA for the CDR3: TGTGCCAGCAGTTTAATTGGTGGGGCCACAGATACGCAGTATTTT.